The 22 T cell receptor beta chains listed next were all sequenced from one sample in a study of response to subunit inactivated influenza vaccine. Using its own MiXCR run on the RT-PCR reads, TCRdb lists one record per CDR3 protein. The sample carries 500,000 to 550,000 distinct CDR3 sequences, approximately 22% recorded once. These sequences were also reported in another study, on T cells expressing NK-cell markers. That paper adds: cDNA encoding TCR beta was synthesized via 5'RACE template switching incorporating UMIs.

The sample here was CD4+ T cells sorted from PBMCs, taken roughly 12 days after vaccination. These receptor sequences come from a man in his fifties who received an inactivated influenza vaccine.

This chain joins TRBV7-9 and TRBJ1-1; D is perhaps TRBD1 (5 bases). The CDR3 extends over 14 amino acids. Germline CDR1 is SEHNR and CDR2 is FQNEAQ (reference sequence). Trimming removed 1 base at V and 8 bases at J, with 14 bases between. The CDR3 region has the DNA TGTGCCAGCAGCTTAGTGAGTAGTGGACAAGAAGCTTTCTTT. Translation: CASSLVSSGQEAFF.

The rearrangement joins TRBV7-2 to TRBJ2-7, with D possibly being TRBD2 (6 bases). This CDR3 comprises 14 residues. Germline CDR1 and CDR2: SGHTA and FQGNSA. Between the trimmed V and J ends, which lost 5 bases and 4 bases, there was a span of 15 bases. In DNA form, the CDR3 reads TGTGCCAGCAGCCCCGACCTGGGGGGATACGAGCAGTACTTC. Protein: CASSPDLGGYEQYF.

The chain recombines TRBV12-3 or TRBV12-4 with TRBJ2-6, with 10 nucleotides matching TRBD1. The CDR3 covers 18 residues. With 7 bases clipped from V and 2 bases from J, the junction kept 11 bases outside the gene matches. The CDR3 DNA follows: TGTGCCAGCACAGAGGACAGGGGGTCGGTCACTGGGGCCAACGTCCTGACTTTC. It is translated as CASTEDRGSVTGANVLTF.

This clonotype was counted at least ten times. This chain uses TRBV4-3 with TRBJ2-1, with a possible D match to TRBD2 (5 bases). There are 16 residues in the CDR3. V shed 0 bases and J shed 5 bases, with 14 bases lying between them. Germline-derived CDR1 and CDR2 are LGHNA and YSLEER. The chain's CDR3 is CASSQDWASRDNEQFF. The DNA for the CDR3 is TGCGCCAGCAGCCAAGATTGGGCTAGCCGCGACAATGAGCAGTTCTTC.

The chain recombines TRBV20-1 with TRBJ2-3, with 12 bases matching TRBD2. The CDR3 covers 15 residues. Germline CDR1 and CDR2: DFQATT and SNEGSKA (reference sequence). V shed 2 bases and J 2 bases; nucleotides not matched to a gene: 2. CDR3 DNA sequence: TGCAGTGCTAGAAGGACTAGCGGGACCACAGATACGCAGTATTTT. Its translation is CSARRTSGTTDTQYF.

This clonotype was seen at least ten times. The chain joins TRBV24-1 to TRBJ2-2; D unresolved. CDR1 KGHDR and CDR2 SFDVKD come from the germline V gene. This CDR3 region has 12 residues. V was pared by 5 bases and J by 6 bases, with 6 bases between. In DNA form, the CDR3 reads TGTGCCACCAGTGTCCGGGCCGGGGAGCTGTTTTTT. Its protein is CATSVRAGELFF.

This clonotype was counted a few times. Written as DNA, the CDR3 is TGTGCCAGCAGCTATAGCGGGAAAGAGACCCAGTACTTC. It codes for CASSYSGKETQYF. The gene calls are TRBV12-3 or TRBV12-4 and TRBJ2-5; 8 bases agree with TRBD2. Unmatched junction bases numbered 3, after V lost 6 bases and J lost 3 bases. CDR3 length: 13 amino acids.

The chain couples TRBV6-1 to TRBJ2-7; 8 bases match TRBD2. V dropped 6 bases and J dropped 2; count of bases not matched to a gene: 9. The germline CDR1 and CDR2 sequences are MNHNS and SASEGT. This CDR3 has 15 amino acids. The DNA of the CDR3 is TGTGCCAGCAGCCGGGGGGGGGCGCAGACCTACGAGCAGTACTTC. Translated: CASSRGGAQTYEQYF.

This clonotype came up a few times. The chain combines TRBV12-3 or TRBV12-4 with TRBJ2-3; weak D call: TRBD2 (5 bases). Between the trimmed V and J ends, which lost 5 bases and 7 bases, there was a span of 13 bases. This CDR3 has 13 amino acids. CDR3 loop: CASSGRGFHTQYF. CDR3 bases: TGTGCCAGCAGTGGCCGAGGGTTTCATACGCAGTATTTT.

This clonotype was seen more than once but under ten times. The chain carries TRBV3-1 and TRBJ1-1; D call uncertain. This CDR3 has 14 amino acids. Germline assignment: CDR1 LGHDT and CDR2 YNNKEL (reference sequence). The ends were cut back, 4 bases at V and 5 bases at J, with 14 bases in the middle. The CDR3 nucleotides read TGTGCCAGCAGCCTCGTCTGGGGTGTTACTGAAGCTTTCTTT. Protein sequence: CASSLVWGVTEAFF.

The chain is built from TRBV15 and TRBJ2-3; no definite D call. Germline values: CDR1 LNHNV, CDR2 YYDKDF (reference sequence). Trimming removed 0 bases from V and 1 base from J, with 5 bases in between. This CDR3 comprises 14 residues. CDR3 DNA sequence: TGTGCCACCAGCAGAGAGGGCGGCACAGATACGCAGTATTTT. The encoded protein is CATSREGGTDTQYF.

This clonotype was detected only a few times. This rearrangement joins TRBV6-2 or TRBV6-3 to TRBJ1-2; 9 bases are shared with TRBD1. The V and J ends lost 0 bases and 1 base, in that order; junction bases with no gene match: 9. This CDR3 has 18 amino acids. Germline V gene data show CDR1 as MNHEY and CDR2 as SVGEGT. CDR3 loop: CASSYSFAGTGLNYGYTF. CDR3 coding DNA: TGTGCCAGCAGTTACTCGTTTGCGGGGACAGGGCTTAACTATGGCTACACCTTC.

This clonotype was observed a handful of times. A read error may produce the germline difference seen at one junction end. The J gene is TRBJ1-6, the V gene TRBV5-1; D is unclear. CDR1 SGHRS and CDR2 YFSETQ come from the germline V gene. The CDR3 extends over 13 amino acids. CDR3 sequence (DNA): TGTGCCAGCAGTTTAGGTGATAATTCACCCCTCCACTTT. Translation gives CASSLGDNSPLHF.

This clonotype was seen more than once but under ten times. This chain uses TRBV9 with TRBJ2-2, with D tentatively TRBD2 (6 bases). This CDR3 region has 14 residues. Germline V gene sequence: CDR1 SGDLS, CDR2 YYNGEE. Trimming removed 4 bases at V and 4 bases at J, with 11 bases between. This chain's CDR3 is CASSLRDSTGELFF. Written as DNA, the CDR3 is TGTGCCAGCAGCTTGCGGGACTCCACCGGGGAGCTGTTTTTT.

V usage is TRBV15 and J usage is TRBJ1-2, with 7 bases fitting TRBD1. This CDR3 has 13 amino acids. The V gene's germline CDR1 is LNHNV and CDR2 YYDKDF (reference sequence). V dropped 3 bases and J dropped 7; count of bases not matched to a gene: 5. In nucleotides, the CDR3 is TGTGCCACCAGCAGGACGACAGGGACTGGCTACACCTTC. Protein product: CATSRTTGTGYTF.

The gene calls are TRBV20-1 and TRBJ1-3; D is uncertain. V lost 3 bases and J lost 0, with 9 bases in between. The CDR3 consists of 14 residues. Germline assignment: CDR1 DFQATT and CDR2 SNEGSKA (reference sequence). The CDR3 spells CSASPGLSGNTIYF. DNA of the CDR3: TGCAGTGCTAGCCCCGGTCTCTCTGGAAACACCATATATTTT.

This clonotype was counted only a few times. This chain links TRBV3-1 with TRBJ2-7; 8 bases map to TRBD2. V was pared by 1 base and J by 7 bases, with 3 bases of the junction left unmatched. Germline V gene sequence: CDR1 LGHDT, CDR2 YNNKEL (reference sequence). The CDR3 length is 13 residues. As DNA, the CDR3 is TGTGCCAGCAGCCAAGTAACTAGCGGAGAGCAGTACTTC. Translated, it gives CASSQVTSGEQYF.

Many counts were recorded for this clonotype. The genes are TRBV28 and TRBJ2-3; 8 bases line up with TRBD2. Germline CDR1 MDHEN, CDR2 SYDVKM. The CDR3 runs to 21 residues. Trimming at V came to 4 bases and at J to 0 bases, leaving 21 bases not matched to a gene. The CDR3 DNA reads TGTGCCAGCAGTTCCCCCCTCGGTCTTATGATAGCGGGGCCGAGCACAGATACGCAGTATTTT. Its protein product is CASSSPLGLMIAGPSTDTQYF.

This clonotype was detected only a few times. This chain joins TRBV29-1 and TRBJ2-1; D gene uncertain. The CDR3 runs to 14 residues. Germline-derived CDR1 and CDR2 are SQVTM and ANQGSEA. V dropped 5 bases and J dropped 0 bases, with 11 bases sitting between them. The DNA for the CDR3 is TGCAGCGTTCACCCCCTGAGCTCCTACAATGAGCAGTTCTTC. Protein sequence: CSVHPLSSYNEQFF.

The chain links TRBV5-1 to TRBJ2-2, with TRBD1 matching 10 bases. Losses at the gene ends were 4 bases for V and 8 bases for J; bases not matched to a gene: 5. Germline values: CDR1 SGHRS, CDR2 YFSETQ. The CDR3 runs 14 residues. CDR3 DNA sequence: TGCGCCAGCAGCGACCGGGACAGGGGTGGGGAGCTGTTTTTT. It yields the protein CASSDRDRGGELFF.

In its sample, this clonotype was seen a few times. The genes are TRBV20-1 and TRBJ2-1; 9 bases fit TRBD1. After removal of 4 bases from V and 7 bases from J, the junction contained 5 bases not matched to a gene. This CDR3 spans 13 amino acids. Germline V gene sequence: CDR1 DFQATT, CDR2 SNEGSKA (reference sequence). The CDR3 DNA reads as TGCAGTGCTAACGGACAGGGGTCGAATGAGCAGTTCTTC. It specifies CSANGQGSNEQFF.

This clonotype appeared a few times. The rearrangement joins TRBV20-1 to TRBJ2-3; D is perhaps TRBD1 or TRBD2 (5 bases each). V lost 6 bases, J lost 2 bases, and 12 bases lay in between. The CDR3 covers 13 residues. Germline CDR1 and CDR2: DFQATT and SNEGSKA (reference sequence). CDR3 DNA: TGCAGTGCCCCGAGGGACCCCACAGATACGCAGTATTTT. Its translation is CSAPRDPTDTQYF.